This TCR beta chain is drawn from a study of T-cell reconstitution after alpha-beta-depleted transplantation in children listed by TCRdb under 2016. Regarding the research as a whole: The study quantitatively tracked T-cell immune reconstitution after TCRalphabeta/CD19-depleted allogeneic hematopoietic cell transplantation in children using TCR repertoire profiling. Results and caveats for the whole study, not just this receptor: The apparently early recovery of alphabetaT-cell counts about two months after transplant reportedly depended on only several hundred rapidly expanded clones that came from non-depleted graft cells. Hyperexpanded clone frequencies declined over subsequent months; after one year, T-cell counts and TCRbeta diversity were mostly attributed to newly produced T cells. In some patients, high TCRbeta diversity at day 60 was attributed to recipient T cells and intrathymic progenitors that had survived conditioning.

Regarding this clonotype: This clone's antigen is unknown. No quality values exist for individual bases; no much larger clone is one base distant.

Interpreted using the paper, the treatment or condition label stands for: allogeneic hematopoietic cell transplantation with graft depleted of TCRalphabeta T cells and CD19 B cells. The transplant recipients were children given TCRalphabeta/CD19-depleted allogeneic hematopoietic cell grafts. Receptors were amplified or captured by PCR. Reads for this sample came from an Illumina HiSeq 2500. Molecular barcoding was employed in the preparation of TCR libraries, with unique molecular identifiers being used to normalize TCRbeta repertoire quantification. TCRdb took the public reads, trimmed them with fastp at Q25, ran MiXCR for clone calling and kept in-frame beta chains. When rows share a CDR3 protein, they turn into one entry using the most common DNA and genes. This sample has 280,000 or so distinct CDR3 sequences in its table, and approximately 10% of those were observed once. The ten largest clones add up to about 25% of the sample.

The receptor comes from a male patient aged 2 to 10 who had a stem cell transplant for chronic granulomatous disease, so the T cells may come from the graft donor. Here the sequenced sample was peripheral blood, taken 180 days after TCRalphabeta/CD19-depleted stem cell transplant.

The CDR3 has the sequence CSGRWNEQFF. The sequence in DNA is TGCAGCGGGCGGTGGAATGAGCAGTTCTTC. Recombination connected TRBV29-1 to TRBJ2-1, with no confident D gene call. V gives up 7 bases and J gives up 7 bases, and the segment between their germline ends measures 8 bases. The CDR3 runs 10 residues from the cysteine to the phenylalanine. Only CDR3 DNA is held: 30 bases, read in frame from base 1. CDR1 and CDR2 are read off the germline V gene as SQVTM and ANQGSEA.